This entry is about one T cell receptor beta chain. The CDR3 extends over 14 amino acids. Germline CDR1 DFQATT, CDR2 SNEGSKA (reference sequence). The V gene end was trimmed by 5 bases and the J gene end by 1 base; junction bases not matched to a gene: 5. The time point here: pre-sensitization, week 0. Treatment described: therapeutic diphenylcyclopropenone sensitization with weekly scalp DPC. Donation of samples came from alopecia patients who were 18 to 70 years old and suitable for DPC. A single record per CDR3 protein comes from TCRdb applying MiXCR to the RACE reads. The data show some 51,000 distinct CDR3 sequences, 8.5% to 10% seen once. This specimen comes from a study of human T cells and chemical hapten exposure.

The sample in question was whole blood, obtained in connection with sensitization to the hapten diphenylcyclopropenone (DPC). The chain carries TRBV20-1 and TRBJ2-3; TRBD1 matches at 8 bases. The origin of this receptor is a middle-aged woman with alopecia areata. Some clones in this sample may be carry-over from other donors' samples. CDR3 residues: CSASPGQGTDTQYF. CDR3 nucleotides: TGCAGTGCTTCCCCGGGACAGGGCACAGATACGCAGTATTTT.